The 12 T cell receptor beta chains reported below all come from one sample, sequenced in a study of T-cell reconstitution after alpha-beta-depleted transplantation in children. A library of TCRbeta sequences, prepared with unique molecular identifiers, was generated. TCRdb redid the calling of the PCR reads with MiXCR, one entry per CDR3 protein. The data hold approximately 590,000 distinct CDR3 sequences, with under 12% observed a single time. This specimen was PBMCs from the stem cell graft donor, taken from the stem cell graft. Source of these receptors: a human donor who donated a stem cell graft to a child with acute myeloid leukemia.

This chain links TRBV15 with TRBJ2-7; D is possibly TRBD1 or TRBD2 (6 bases each). The germline V gene encodes CDR1 LNHNV and CDR2 YYDKDF (reference sequence). V dropped 3 bases and J dropped 2 bases, with 14 bases sitting between them. The CDR3 length is 15 residues. The CDR3 coding sequence is TGTGCCACCAGCAGGCCTCGGGGGCTCCCCTACGAGCAGTACTTC. This gives the protein CATSRPRGLPYEQYF.

This clonotype was recorded at least ten times. The rearrangement joins TRBV20-1 to TRBJ2-7; D possibly corresponds to TRBD2 (5 bases). The CDR3 spans 12 residues. Germline V gene data show CDR1 as DFQATT and CDR2 as SNEGSKA (reference sequence). V gave up 3 bases and J gave up 5 bases, with 11 bases separating them. Here the CDR3 reads CSASLSGNEQYF. Here the CDR3 DNA reads TGCAGTGCTAGTCTATCGGGGAACGAGCAGTACTTC.

A few counts support this clonotype. V and J are TRBV7-9 and TRBJ1-2; D not certain. This CDR3 is built from 14 residues. V lost 0 bases, J lost 6 bases, and 11 bases lay in between. The germline CDR1 and CDR2 sequences are SEHNR and FQNEAQ (reference sequence). CDR3 residues: CASSLAGAVHGYTF. The CDR3 bases are TGTGCCAGCAGCTTAGCGGGTGCAGTTCATGGCTACACCTTC.

In its sample, this clonotype was seen many times. The junction and the germline gene differ at one end; a read error may be behind it. The chain joins TRBV29-1 to TRBJ2-1, with TRBD1 matching over 9 bases. Germline-derived CDR1 and CDR2 are SQVTM and ANQGSEA. CDR3 length: 14 amino acids. The CDR3 spells CSVVGGTGYSEQFF. The CDR3 DNA follows: TGCAGCGTTGTAGGTGGGACAGGGTACAGTGAGCAGTTCTTC.

The table lists this clonotype with a few counts. V is TRBV12-3 or TRBV12-4 and J is TRBJ2-5; 13 nucleotides match TRBD2. CDR3 size: 17 residues. The V segment lost 6 bases and the J segment 5 bases; nucleotides outside the gene matches: 12. The CDR3 nucleotides are TGTGCCAGCAGCCGGACTAGCGGGAGTGGTTGGAAGGAGACCCAGTACTTC. Protein product: CASSRTSGSGWKETQYF.

This clonotype was picked up many times. This sequence joins TRBV11-2 and TRBJ2-3; D unclear. The CDR3 has 17 residues. The V end was cut by 0 bases, the J end by 0 bases, with 13 bases between. The germline CDR1 and CDR2 sequences are SGHAT and FQNNGV. This chain's CDR3 is CASSLDRLSYSTDTQYF. For the CDR3, the DNA is TGTGCCAGCAGCTTAGATCGGCTTTCGTATAGCACAGATACGCAGTATTTT. The full variable domain, its missing parts supplied by reference TRBV11-2 and TRBJ2-3, is EAGVAQSPRYKIIEKRQSVAFWCNPISGHATLYWYQQILGQGPKLLIQFQNNGVVDDSQLPKDRFSAERLKGVDSTLKIQPAKLEDSAVYLCASSLDRLSYSTDTQYFGPGTRLTVL.

This clonotype was seen more than once but under ten times. The rearrangement links TRBV29-1 to TRBJ2-1, with 8 bases lining up with TRBD1. In germline, CDR1 is SQVTM, CDR2 ANQGSEA. With V trimmed by 6 bases and J by 7 bases, 8 bases remained unmatched. There are 13 residues in the CDR3. CDR3 amino acids: CSVPGQGRNEQFF. The CDR3 DNA reads TGCAGCGTGCCCGGACAGGGACGGAATGAGCAGTTCTTC.

In this sample, this clonotype turned up a few times. The chain has TRBV27 and TRBJ2-4, with D unresolved. The CDR3 loop spans 16 amino acids. V was cut by 1 base and J by 1 base, with 11 bases left in between. Germline V CDR1 and CDR2: MNHEY, SMNVEV (reference sequence). CDR3: CASSLYPGAAKNIQYF. CDR3 DNA: TGTGCCAGCAGTTTATACCCGGGTGCCGCCAAAAACATTCAGTACTTC.

This clonotype was detected a few times. The chain carries TRBV20-1 and TRBJ2-7, with 7 positions matching TRBD2. Looked up from germline, CDR1 is DFQATT and CDR2 is SNEGSKA (reference sequence). CDR3 length equals 15 residues. The ends lost 6 bases at V and 3 bases at J; junction bases unmatched: 14. CDR3 loop: CSAPSRLAAIYEQYF. The CDR3 bases are TGCAGTGCCCCTAGTCGGCTAGCGGCCATCTACGAGCAGTACTTC.

This clonotype was detected a few times. The chain combines TRBV28 with TRBJ2-7, with 7 bases that match TRBD2. The CDR3 has 14 residues. V gave up 5 bases and J gave up 7 bases; unmatched junction bases: 11. Germline V lookup: CDR1 MDHEN, CDR2 SYDVKM. The CDR3 sequence: CASSPGGSLREQYF. In nucleotides, the CDR3 is TGTGCCAGCAGTCCAGGCGGGAGTCTAAGAGAGCAGTACTTC.

This clonotype has a handful of counts. The rearrangement uses TRBV12-3 or TRBV12-4 and TRBJ2-3; the match to TRBD1 covers 11 bases. Trimming at V came to 6 bases and at J to 5 bases, leaving 4 bases not matched to a gene. This CDR3 is built from 14 residues. The CDR3 region has the DNA TGTGCCAGCAGGCAGGGACAGGGGGGAGATACGCAGTATTTT. Translation gives CASRQGQGGDTQYF.

Ten or more counts support this clonotype. V and J are TRBV20-1 and TRBJ2-1; D gene unclear. Trimming shortened V by 0 bases and J by 9 bases, and 21 bases separated the two germline ends. The CDR3 length is 16 residues. The germline CDR1 and CDR2 sequences are DFQATT and SNEGSKA (reference sequence). The CDR3 DNA is TGCAGTGCTAGAGATTGGGCGATCGACGCCGTGGGTGAGCAGTTCTTC. Its protein product is CSARDWAIDAVGEQFF.